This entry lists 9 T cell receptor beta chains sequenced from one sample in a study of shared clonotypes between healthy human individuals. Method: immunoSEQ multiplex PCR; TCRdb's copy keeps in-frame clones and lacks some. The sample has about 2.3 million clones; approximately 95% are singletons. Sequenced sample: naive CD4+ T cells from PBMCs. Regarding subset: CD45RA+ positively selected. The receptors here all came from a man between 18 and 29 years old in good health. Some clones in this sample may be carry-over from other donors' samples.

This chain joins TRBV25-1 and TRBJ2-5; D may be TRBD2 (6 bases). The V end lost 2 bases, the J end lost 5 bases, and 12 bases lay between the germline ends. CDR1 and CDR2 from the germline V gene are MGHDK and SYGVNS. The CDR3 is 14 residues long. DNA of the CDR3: TGTGCCAGCAGTGAACGCGGGGTTGGTGAGACCCAGTACTTC. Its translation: CASSERGVGETQYF. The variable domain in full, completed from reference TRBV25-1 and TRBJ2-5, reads EADIYQTPRYLVIGTGKKITLECSQTMGHDKMYWYQQDPGMELHLIHYSYGVNSTEKGDLSSESTVSRIRTEHFPLTLESARPSHTSQYLCASSERGVGETQYFGPGTRLLVL.

CDR3 DNA: TGCGCCAGCAGCCAAGATCGGATGGTGGGGCGATTAATCGGAGAGACCCAGTACTTC. The encoded protein is CASSQDRMVGRLIGETQYF. The chain joins TRBV4-1 to TRBJ2-5; possibly TRBD1 for D (5 bases). Germline CDR1 MGHRA, CDR2 YSYEKL. This CDR3 comprises 19 residues. V lost 0 bases to trimming and J lost 4 bases, with 24 bases between them.

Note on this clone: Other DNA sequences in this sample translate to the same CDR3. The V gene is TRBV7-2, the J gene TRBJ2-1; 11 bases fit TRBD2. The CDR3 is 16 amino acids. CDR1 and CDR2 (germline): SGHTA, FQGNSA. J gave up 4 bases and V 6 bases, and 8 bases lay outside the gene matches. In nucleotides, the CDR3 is TGTGCCAGCAGTCTAGAAGGGACTAGCGGATACAATGAGCAGTTCTTC. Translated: CASSLEGTSGYNEQFF.

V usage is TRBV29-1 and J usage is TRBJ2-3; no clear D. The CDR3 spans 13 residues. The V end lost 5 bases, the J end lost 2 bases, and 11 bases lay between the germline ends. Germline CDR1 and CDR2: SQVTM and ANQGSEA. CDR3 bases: TGCAGCGTTCGGGCAATATACACAGATACGCAGTATTTT. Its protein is CSVRAIYTDTQYF.

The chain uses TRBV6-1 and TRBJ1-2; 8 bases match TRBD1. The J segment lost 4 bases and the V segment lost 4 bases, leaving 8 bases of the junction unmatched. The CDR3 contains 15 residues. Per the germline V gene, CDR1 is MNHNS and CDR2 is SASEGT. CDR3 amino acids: CASSGRDRSFYGYTF. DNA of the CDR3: TGTGCCAGCAGTGGCCGGGACAGGAGCTTCTATGGCTACACCTTC.

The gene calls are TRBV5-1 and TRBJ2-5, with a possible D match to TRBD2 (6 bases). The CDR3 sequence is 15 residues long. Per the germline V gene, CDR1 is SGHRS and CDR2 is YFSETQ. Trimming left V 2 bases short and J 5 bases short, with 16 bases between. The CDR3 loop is CASSFKPGSGETQYF. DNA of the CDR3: TGCGCCAGCAGCTTCAAGCCTGGGAGCGGGGAGACCCAGTACTTC.

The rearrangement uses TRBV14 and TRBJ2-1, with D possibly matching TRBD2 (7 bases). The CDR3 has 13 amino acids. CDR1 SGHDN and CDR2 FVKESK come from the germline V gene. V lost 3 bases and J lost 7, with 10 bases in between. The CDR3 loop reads CASSHGGLNEQFF. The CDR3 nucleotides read TGTGCCAGCAGCCACGGGGGGCTTAATGAGCAGTTCTTC.

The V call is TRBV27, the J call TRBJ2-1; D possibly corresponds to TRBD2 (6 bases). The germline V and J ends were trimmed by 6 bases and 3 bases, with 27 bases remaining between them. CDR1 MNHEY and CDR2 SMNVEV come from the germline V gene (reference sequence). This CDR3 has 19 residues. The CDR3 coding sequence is TGTGCCAGCAGCCCCCCGACAGACGGGTTACTAGCCGGCTACAATGAGCAGTTCTTC. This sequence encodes CASSPPTDGLLAGYNEQFF.

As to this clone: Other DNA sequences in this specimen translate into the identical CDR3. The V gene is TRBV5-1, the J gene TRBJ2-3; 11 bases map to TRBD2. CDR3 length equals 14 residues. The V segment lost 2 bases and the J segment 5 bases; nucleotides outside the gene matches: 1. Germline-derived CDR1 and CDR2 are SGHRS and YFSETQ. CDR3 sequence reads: CASSLLAGEDTQYF. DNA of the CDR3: TGCGCCAGCAGCTTACTAGCGGGAGAAGATACGCAGTATTTT.